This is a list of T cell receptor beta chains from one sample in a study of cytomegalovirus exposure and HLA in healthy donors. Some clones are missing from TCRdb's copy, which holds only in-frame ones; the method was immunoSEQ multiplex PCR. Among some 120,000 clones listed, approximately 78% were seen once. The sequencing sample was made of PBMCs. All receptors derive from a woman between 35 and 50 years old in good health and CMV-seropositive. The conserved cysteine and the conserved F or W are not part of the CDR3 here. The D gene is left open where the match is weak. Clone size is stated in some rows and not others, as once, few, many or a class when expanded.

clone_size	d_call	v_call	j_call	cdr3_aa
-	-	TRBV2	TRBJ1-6	ASHGQNNSPLH
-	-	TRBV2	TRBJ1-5	ASTWAGGDQPQH
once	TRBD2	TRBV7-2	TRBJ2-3	ASSPGTSGELTDTQY
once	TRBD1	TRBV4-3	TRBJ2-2	ASSQESQGANWELF
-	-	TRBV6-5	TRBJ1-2	ASSYRQGSHGYT
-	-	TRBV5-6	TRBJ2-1	ASSTSPEGNEQF
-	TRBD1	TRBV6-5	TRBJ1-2	ASSRGQGANYGYT
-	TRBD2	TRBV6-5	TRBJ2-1	ASKAGGKTYEQF
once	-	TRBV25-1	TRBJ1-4	ASSMPRVGEKLF
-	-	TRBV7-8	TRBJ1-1	ASSATAKAF
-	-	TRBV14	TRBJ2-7	ASSQEKGAVVGRYEQY
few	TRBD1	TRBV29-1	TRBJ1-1	SGSGTGRSLTEAF
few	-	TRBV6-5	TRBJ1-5	ASSPGLIQPQH
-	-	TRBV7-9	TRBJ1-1	ASSLRAGGTEAF
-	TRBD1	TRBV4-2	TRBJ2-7	ASSQSGQEAYEQY
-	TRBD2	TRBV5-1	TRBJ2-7	ASSSGTSGYEQY